This T cell receptor (beta chain) emerged from a study of tumor-infiltrating lymphocytes in primary liver carcinoma (dated by TCRdb to 2015 to 2018). Context from the whole study: Surgical resection was performed in China between 2015 and 2016 on several patients with histopathologically diagnosed primary liver carcinoma. A total of approximately 35 specimens from 5 patients underwent TCRbeta repertoire sequencing, comprising around 25 tumor regions, 5 adjacent noncancerous liver tissues and 5 peripheral blood samples. Reproducibility between technical replicate repertoires was high, with correlation coefficients above 0.95 and mean shared-clone rates about 0.9. Each sample produced about 3.5 to 8 million productive TCRbeta reads, and read depth showed no significant difference between tissue types. The five patients had tumors staged T1-T3 N0M0, with maximum diameters ranging from about 4.2 to 10 cm. For each liver tumor, the study sampled five regions along with adjacent normal tissue and blood, and applied TCRbeta repertoire sequencing, expression microarrays and whole-exome sequencing. The five patients, three men and two women aged 30 to 69 years, had hepatocellular carcinoma (four) or combined HCC and intrahepatic cholangiocarcinoma (one). Broader findings and caveats from the paper: Because the samples were bulk and unsorted, CD4+ and CD8+ T cell repertoires could not be compared. Repertoire overlap was higher between tumor regions (mean approximately 36%) than tumor-adjacent (around 17%) or tumor-blood (about 15%) pairs, consistent with antigen-driven expansion. Only the TCR beta chain was sequenced, which likely underestimates true repertoire diversity because unpaired alpha chains were not captured. Only 4 to 6 patients were included in the study, and the authors note that the findings should be validated in a larger study. A significantly larger repertoire fraction was made up by the top 250 clones in tumors than in blood (p = 0.039).

A constant-region primer and ProtoScript II reverse transcriptase were used to reverse-transcribe TCRbeta-specific cDNA from roughly 0.5 ug total RNA. TCRbeta libraries were built with three nested multiplex PCR rounds, a slightly modified ARM-PCR procedure. Each of the first two PCR rounds ran for roughly 9 cycles using multiplex TRBV1-TRBV30 forward primers together with a Cbeta reverse primer. Sample barcodes and Illumina adapters were added in a final 25-cycle PCR using Deep VentR polymerase. Before sequencing, amplicons between 200 and 500 bp were purified from gel using a QIAquick gel extraction kit. TCRbeta amplicons were sequenced on an Illumina HiSeq 2500 with 250-bp paired-end reads. Per the original workflow: Reads were quality-trimmed with Trimmomatic v0.33, and paired reads were merged with FLASH v1.2.11 to recover full CDR3 sequences. V, D and J germline segments were assigned to the rearranged TCRbeta sequences by MiGEC v1.2.1b. VDJtools v1.0.0 computed clonotype statistics and Shannon-Wiener diversity indices. Except for diversity analysis, only each sample's 250 most abundant clonotypes were used in subsequent analyses to reduce sampling bias. TCRdb trimmed public reads at Q25 via fastp, called clones via MiXCR and kept in-frame beta chains. Each record represents a unique CDR3 protein, reported with the most common genes and DNA among its rows. Clone size and V and J calls follow TCRdb, not the original study. The sample profile shows approximately 310,000 distinct CDR3 sequences; over 55% of them were found once. More than 8.5% of the sample is taken by the ten largest.

CDR1 is given as SGHAT and CDR2 as FQDESV, both from the germline V gene (reference sequence). The CDR3, cysteine through phenylalanine, is 15 amino acids long. The retained sequence is limited to the CDR3, 45 bases, with the frame set at the first base. About this clonotype itself: It lacks a known antigen. The junction differs from germline at one of its ends, possibly a read error.

Blood RNA was extracted from unsorted whole blood with TRIzol reagent; germline DNA came from the DNeasy Blood & Tissue kit. At the time of sampling, the patients had chronic HBV infection and had not received any treatment. Before surgery, around 4 milliliters of peripheral blood were drawn into K2EDTA tubes. Sequenced input: peripheral blood. The TCR comes from a man aged 40-50 years with primary liver carcinoma and hepatitis B virus infection. The rearrangement joined TRBV11-1 to TRBJ2-5; the D region possibly corresponds to TRBD2 (7 bases align). At the DNA level, the sequence is TGTACCAGCAGATTAGGGGGGGGCGCGGGAGAGACCCAGTACTTC. Its protein product is CTSRLGGGAGETQYF.